These 12 T cell receptor beta chains were all obtained from the same sample, sequenced in a study of CD8 T cells in ankylosing spondylitis. TCRdb reprocessed the 5' RACE reads via MiXCR and lists one record per CDR3 protein. The table lists around 300,000 distinct CDR3 sequences, 20% to 25% of them singletons. Sample: blood, either unsorted or a sorted T cell fraction (not recorded which). The receptors shown here come from a female donor with ankylosing spondylitis or in good health (not recorded which).

This clonotype has a count of ten or more. The chain employs TRBV7-8 and TRBJ2-7; no reliable D call. The CDR3 totals 14 residues. Germline CDR1 is SGHVS and CDR2 is FQNEAQ. V lost 1 base, J lost 3 bases, and 10 bases lay in between. The CDR3 loop is CASSLGRLNYEQYF. The DNA for the CDR3 is TGTGCCAGCAGCTTAGGTCGTCTTAACTACGAGCAGTACTTC.

This clonotype was recorded a few times. The rearrangement joins TRBV20-1 to TRBJ1-6, with D hard to call. The CDR3 spans 14 residues. Trimming removed 2 bases at V and 5 bases at J, with 10 bases between. Germline V lookup: CDR1 DFQATT, CDR2 SNEGSKA (reference sequence). CDR3 nucleotides: TGCAGTGCTAGAAAGGGAAACAATAATTCACCCCTCCACTTT. Protein product: CSARKGNNNSPLHF.

The chain carries TRBV6-2 or TRBV6-3 and TRBJ2-1, with TRBD2 matching over 10 bases. This CDR3 has 16 amino acids. J gave up 4 bases and V 6 bases, and 9 bases lay outside the gene matches. Germline values: CDR1 MNHEY, CDR2 SVGEGT. The CDR3 coding sequence is TGTGCCAGCAGCCCTCAAGGACTAGCGGAATACAATGAGCAGTTCTTC. Translating it yields CASSPQGLAEYNEQFF.

This clonotype has a handful of counts. The chain carries TRBV25-1 and TRBJ2-1; D remains ambiguous. Germline loops: CDR1 MGHDK, CDR2 SYGVNS. V was pared by 10 bases and J by 6 bases, with 13 bases between. The CDR3 totals 12 residues. The DNA for the CDR3 is TGTGCCACGGGCCACCTGGGCAATGAGCAGTTCTTC. Its translation: CATGHLGNEQFF.

The CDR3 DNA sequence: TGTGCCAGCAGCTACGACAGCAAGGCCATTTACTACGAGCAGTACTTC. Translating it yields CASSYDSKAIYYEQYF. The rearrangement uses TRBV7-2 and TRBJ2-7, with D possibly being TRBD1 (5 bases). The CDR3 contains 16 residues. V was clipped by 4 bases and J by 3 bases, with 19 bases between them. The germline V gene encodes CDR1 SGHTA and CDR2 FQGNSA.

This clonotype was counted a few times. The chain combines TRBV20-1 with TRBJ1-2; no reliable D call. Germline V lookup: CDR1 DFQATT, CDR2 SNEGSKA (reference sequence). Trimming cost V 6 bases and J 4 bases, with 6 bases left between them. CDR3 length: 10 residues. The DNA for the CDR3 is TGCAGTGCGTTGTTCTATGGCTACACCTTC. The encoded protein is CSALFYGYTF.

This clonotype was counted between two and nine times. The CDR3 DNA reads TGTGCCATCAGTGAACCTGGCGGGGCTCTCTATGGCTACACCTTC. Translated, it gives CAISEPGGALYGYTF. V usage is TRBV10-3 and J usage is TRBJ1-2, with D possibly matching TRBD1 (5 bases). The V end was cut by 3 bases, the J end by 4 bases, with 15 bases between. Germline V gene lookup returns CDR1 ENHRY and CDR2 SYGVKD. The CDR3 has 15 residues.

This clonotype was recorded a few times. The chain is built from TRBV14 and TRBJ1-3; D remains unclear. The CDR3 is made up of 16 amino acids. Trimming took off 3 bases at V and 0 bases at J, with 12 bases between the two ends. Germline-derived CDR1 and CDR2 are SGHDN and FVKESK. The CDR3 reads CASSHRAGASGNTIYF. CDR3 coding DNA: TGTGCCAGCAGCCATCGAGCAGGCGCCTCTGGAAACACCATATATTTT.

This clonotype was recorded a few times. The V call is TRBV5-6, the J call TRBJ2-2; 13 positions match TRBD2. CDR1 and CDR2 (germline): SGHDT, YYEEEE. The CDR3 totals 16 residues. V shed 4 bases, J shed 2 bases, and the junction held 2 bases outside the gene matches. The CDR3 DNA reads TGTGCCAGCAGCGGGGGACTAGCGGGAAACACCGGGGAGCTGTTTTTT. Its translation is CASSGGLAGNTGELFF.

This clonotype was recorded a few times. The rearrangement links TRBV20-1 to TRBJ2-7; 9 nucleotides agree with TRBD2. The CDR3 is made up of 14 amino acids. Germline V lookup: CDR1 DFQATT, CDR2 SNEGSKA (reference sequence). Unmatched junction bases numbered 11, after V lost 4 bases and J lost 7 bases. The CDR3 region is CSATSLAGLKEQYF. The DNA of the CDR3 is TGCAGTGCTACATCACTAGCGGGCCTTAAGGAGCAGTACTTC.

This clonotype has only a few counts. The chain combines TRBV7-9 with TRBJ2-5; tentatively, D is TRBD2 (7 bases). V was cut by 6 bases and J by 5 bases, with 16 bases left in between. This CDR3 has 14 residues. From germline, CDR1 is SEHNR and CDR2 FQNEAQ (reference sequence). The CDR3 nucleotides read TGTGCCAGCAGTTCGAGGGGGGGAGATGAGACCCAGTACTTC. Translated: CASSSRGGDETQYF.

This sequence joins TRBV12-3 or TRBV12-4 and TRBJ2-4, with D possibly matching TRBD1 (6 bases). The CDR3 consists of 14 residues. The V gene lost 5 bases and the J gene lost 9 bases, with 17 bases spanning the gap. The CDR3 spells CASSPGDRPGIQYF. The DNA of the CDR3 is TGTGCCAGCAGTCCCGGAGACAGGCCGGGCATTCAGTACTTC.